A single sample is the source of the 18 T cell receptor beta chains below, sequenced in a study of identical twins. TCRdb independently ran MiXCR on the 5' RACE reads; one entry per CDR3 protein. This table has some 440,000 distinct CDR3 sequences, approximately 24% appearing once. These same records also appear under a second study, on T cells expressing NK-cell markers.

The sample was CD4+ T cells sorted from blood. The source of these receptors is a woman aged 18-29 years in good health.

This clonotype appeared many times. The chain combines TRBV5-1 with TRBJ2-3; 7 nucleotides agree with TRBD2. The CDR3 is 14 amino acids. CDR1 is SGHRS and CDR2 is YFSETQ in the germline V gene. V was pared by 4 bases and J by 1 base, with 3 bases of the junction left unmatched. CDR3: CASSMGLRTDTQYF. For the CDR3, the DNA is TGCGCCAGCAGCATGGGACTACGCACAGATACGCAGTATTTT.

In this sample, this clonotype turned up once. This chain links TRBV6-1 with TRBJ2-7, with TRBD2 identical over 14 bases. Unmatched junction bases numbered 5, after V lost 6 bases and J lost 4 bases. This CDR3 is 15 amino acids long. Germline CDR1 and CDR2: MNHNS and SASEGT. The chain's CDR3 is CASRTGLAGAYEQYF. CDR3 DNA: TGTGCCAGCAGAACGGGACTAGCGGGAGCATACGAGCAGTACTTC.

In nucleotides, the CDR3 is TGTGCCAGCAGCCGAGGACAGGGGTCCGGGGAGACCCAGTACTTC. Translated, it gives CASSRGQGSGETQYF. This chain links TRBV7-9 with TRBJ2-5; 9 positions match TRBD1. This CDR3 has 15 amino acids. The ends lost 5 bases at V and 5 bases at J; junction bases unmatched: 9. Germline CDR1 and CDR2: SEHNR and FQNEAQ (reference sequence).

V is TRBV12-3 or TRBV12-4 and J is TRBJ2-4; D perhaps matches TRBD2 (5 bases). V dropped 5 bases and J dropped 9 bases, with 14 bases sitting between them. CDR3 length: 13 amino acids. CDR3 DNA: TGTGCCAGCAGTCGTGCTAGCCGGGGCATTCAGTACTTC. It specifies CASSRASRGIQYF.

The V call is TRBV20-1, the J call TRBJ2-7, with TRBD2 identical over 7 bases. Per the germline V gene, CDR1 is DFQATT and CDR2 is SNEGSKA (reference sequence). The V and J ends lost 3 bases and 6 bases, in that order; junction bases with no gene match: 11. CDR3 length equals 14 residues. The CDR3 DNA follows: TGCAGTGCTAGGCTCGGGGCGGGAGCTCTCGAGCAGTACTTC. Translated: CSARLGAGALEQYF.

The chain links TRBV24-1 to TRBJ2-1; weak D call: TRBD1 (6 bases). This CDR3 comprises 13 residues. V shed 8 bases and J shed 9 bases, with 16 bases lying between them. In germline, CDR1 is KGHDR, CDR2 SFDVKD. The CDR3 loop is CATKRDRLAEQFF. In DNA form, the CDR3 reads TGTGCCACCAAGAGAGACAGGTTGGCTGAGCAGTTCTTC.

The chain recombines TRBV20-1 with TRBJ2-5, with unresolved D. V gave up 7 bases and J gave up 0 bases, with 12 bases separating them. The CDR3 has 13 amino acids. CDR1 is DFQATT and CDR2 is SNEGSKA in the germline V gene (reference sequence). CDR3 DNA sequence: TGCAGTGTTCATCACCAGTACCAAGAGACCCAGTACTTC. It specifies CSVHHQYQETQYF.

This clonotype was observed a few times. V usage is TRBV13 and J usage is TRBJ2-3, with D hard to call. This CDR3 region has 14 residues. The germline V gene encodes CDR1 PRHDT and CDR2 FYEKMQ (reference sequence). V was clipped by 5 bases and J by 0 bases, with 9 bases between them. The chain's CDR3 is CASSPTESTDTQYF. As DNA, the CDR3 is TGTGCCAGCAGCCCCACGGAGAGCACAGATACGCAGTATTTT.

This clonotype came up a few times. The genes are TRBV18 and TRBJ2-4; 7 bases map to TRBD1. The J segment lost 5 bases and the V segment lost 3 bases, leaving 4 bases of the junction unmatched. CDR1 is KGHSH, CDR2 LQKENI, per germline. This CDR3 region has 14 residues. The CDR3 sequence is CASSPRQGENIQYF. CDR3 DNA: TGTGCCAGCTCACCTCGACAGGGTGAAAACATTCAGTACTTC.

This chain connects TRBV5-1 to TRBJ2-1; a weak D match, TRBD2 (5 bases). V lost 4 bases, J lost 12 bases, and 23 bases lay in between. CDR1 is SGHRS, CDR2 YFSETQ, per germline. CDR3 length: 15 amino acids. The CDR3 nucleotides are TGCGCCAGCAGCCCGGGCGGGCGAGGTCTTGAAGGGCAGTTCTTC. It is translated as CASSPGGRGLEGQFF.

This clonotype was recorded only once. The chain couples TRBV7-8 to TRBJ2-1, with 9 bases aligning to TRBD1. The CDR3 is 14 amino acids. Germline assignment: CDR1 SGHVS and CDR2 FQNEAQ. Trimming at V came to 4 bases and at J to 8 bases, leaving 6 bases not matched to a gene. The DNA of the CDR3 is TGTGCCAGCAGCTGGCGACAGGGGGAGTATGAGCAGTTCTTC. Protein sequence: CASSWRQGEYEQFF. The whole variable domain, filled in from reference TRBV7-8 and TRBJ2-1, reads GAGVSQSPRYKVAKRGQDVALRCDPISGHVSLFWYQQALGQGPEFLTYFQNEAQLDKSGLPSDRFFAERPEGSVSTLKIQRTQQEDSAVYLCASSWRQGEYEQFFGPGTRLTVL.

This clonotype was seen a few times. This rearrangement joins TRBV4-3 to TRBJ1-4, with 8 bases identical to TRBD1. Per the germline V gene, CDR1 is LGHNA and CDR2 is YSLEER. This CDR3 region has 15 residues. Unmatched junction bases numbered 3, after V lost 0 bases and J lost 6 bases. The CDR3 sequence is CASSQDLGQDEKLFF. CDR3 sequence (DNA): TGCGCCAGCAGCCAAGATCTGGGACAGGATGAAAAACTGTTTTTT.

CDR3 in amino acids: CATSDLIGGTDTQYF. CDR3 sequence (DNA): TGTGCCACCAGTGACCTAATCGGGGGAACAGATACGCAGTATTTT. The chain has TRBV24-1 and TRBJ2-3; tentatively, D is TRBD2 (6 bases). CDR1 and CDR2 from the germline V gene are KGHDR and SFDVKD. The CDR3 runs to 15 residues. The V and J ends lost 4 bases and 3 bases respectively, with 13 bases between them.

This clonotype was picked up a small number of times. The chain has TRBV10-3 and TRBJ2-5; D is ambiguous. The CDR3 extends over 14 amino acids. Trimming cost V 0 bases and J 5 bases, with 10 bases left between them. Germline CDR1 ENHRY, CDR2 SYGVKD. The CDR3: CAISESVYPETQYF. In DNA, the CDR3 is TGTGCCATCAGTGAGTCGGTCTACCCGGAGACCCAGTACTTC.

This clonotype was picked up many times. V usage is TRBV3-1 and J usage is TRBJ2-5; D gene ambiguous. The germline V gene encodes CDR1 LGHDT and CDR2 YNNKEL (reference sequence). CDR3 size: 12 residues. V lost 4 bases and J lost 4, with 7 bases in between. CDR3 amino acids: CASSPSGETQYF. CDR3 DNA sequence: TGTGCCAGCAGCCCCTCCGGAGAGACCCAGTACTTC.

This clonotype occurred a few times. V gene TRBV10-3 combines with J gene TRBJ2-1; possibly TRBD1 for D (6 bases). The CDR3 has 15 amino acids. Trimming removed 6 bases from V and 3 bases from J, with 15 bases in between. Looked up from germline, CDR1 is ENHRY and CDR2 is SYGVKD. This CDR3 is CAISPAAGDYNEQFF. The CDR3 coding sequence is TGTGCCATCAGCCCCGCGGCAGGGGACTACAATGAGCAGTTCTTC.

The rearrangement links TRBV7-9 to TRBJ1-1; the D is unclear. V dropped 3 bases and J dropped 1 base, with 9 bases sitting between them. This CDR3 region has 14 residues. The V gene's germline CDR1 is SEHNR and CDR2 FQNEAQ (reference sequence). The CDR3: CASSFDTTNTEAFF. The CDR3 DNA reads TGTGCCAGCAGCTTTGATACAACGAACACTGAAGCTTTCTTT.

The rearrangement joins TRBV7-2 to TRBJ2-5, with 10 positions matching TRBD2. Germline V gene data show CDR1 as SGHTA and CDR2 as FQGNSA. This CDR3 has 16 amino acids. After removal of 5 bases from V and 4 bases from J, the junction contained 10 bases not matched to a gene. The CDR3 coding sequence is TGTGCCAGCAGCAAACTTAGCGGGAGGCTGGGAGAGACCCAGTACTTC. It yields the protein CASSKLSGRLGETQYF.